The present T cell receptor (beta chain) was sequenced within a study of T cell responses to AZD1222 COVID-19 vaccine. Study summary: Pooled together were second doses at about 4 or about 12 weeks. Broader study findings: As reported, nearly half of all spike-specific TCRs target variant regions that are unmutated. With two AZD1222 doses given, Spike-specific TCR breadth and depth both rose.

Comment on this clone: What it binds is not known.

Assay used: immunoSEQ multiplex PCR; TCRdb lists only in-frame clones, some missing. Of tens of thousands of clones detected, more than 75% appear once; the ten largest clones hold 22%. V shed 3 bases and J shed 0 bases, with 4 bases lying between them. This CDR3 comprises 13 residues. CDR1 is KGHDR, CDR2 SFDVKD, per germline. The gene calls are TRBV24-1 and TRBJ2-5; no firm D call. The clonotype originates from an adult in good health. The source material was peripheral blood, sampled on day 0 of AZD1222 vaccination. CDR3 DNA: TGTGCCACCAGTGATGGGAACCAAGAGACCCAGTACTTC. It yields the protein CATSDGNQETQYF.